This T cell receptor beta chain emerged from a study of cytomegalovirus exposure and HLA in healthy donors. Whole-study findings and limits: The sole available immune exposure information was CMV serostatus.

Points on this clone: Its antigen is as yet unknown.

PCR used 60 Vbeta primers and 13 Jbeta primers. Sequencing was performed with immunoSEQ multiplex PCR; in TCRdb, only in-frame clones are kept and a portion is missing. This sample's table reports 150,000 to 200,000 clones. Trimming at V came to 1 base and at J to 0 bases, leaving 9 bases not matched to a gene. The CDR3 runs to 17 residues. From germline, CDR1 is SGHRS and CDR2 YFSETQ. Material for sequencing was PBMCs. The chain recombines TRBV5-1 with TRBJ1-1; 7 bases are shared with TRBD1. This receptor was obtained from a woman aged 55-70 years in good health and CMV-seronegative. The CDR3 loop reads CASSLWPDREVNTEAFF. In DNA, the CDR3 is TGCGCCAGCAGCTTGTGGCCCGACAGGGAGGTGAACACTGAAGCTTTCTTT.